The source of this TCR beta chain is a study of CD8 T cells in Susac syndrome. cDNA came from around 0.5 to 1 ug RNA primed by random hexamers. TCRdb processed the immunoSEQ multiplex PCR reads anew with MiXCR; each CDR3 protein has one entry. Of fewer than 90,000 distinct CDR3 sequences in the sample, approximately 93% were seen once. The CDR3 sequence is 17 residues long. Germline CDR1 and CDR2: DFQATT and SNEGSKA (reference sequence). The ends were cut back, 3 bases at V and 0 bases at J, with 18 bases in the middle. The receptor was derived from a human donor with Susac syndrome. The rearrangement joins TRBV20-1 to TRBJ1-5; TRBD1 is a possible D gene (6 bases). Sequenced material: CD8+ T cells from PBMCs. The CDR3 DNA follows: TGCAGTGCTAGTCCCGTGGGGGCGCTCTCTAGCAATCAGCCCCAGCATTTT. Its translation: CSASPVGALSSNQPQHF.